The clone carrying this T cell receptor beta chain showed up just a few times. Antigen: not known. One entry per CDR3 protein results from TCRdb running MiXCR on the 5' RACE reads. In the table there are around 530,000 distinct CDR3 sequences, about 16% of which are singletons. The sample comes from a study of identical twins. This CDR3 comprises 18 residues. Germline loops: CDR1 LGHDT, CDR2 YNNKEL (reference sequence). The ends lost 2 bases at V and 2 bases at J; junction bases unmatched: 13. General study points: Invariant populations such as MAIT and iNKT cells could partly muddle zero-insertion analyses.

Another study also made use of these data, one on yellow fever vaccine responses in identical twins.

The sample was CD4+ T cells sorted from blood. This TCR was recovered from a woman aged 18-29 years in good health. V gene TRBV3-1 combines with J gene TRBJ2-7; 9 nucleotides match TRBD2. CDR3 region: CASSQRALVTSGAYEQYF. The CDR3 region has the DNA TGTGCCAGCAGCCAACGTGCTCTCGTGACTAGCGGAGCCTACGAGCAGTACTTC.